This T cell receptor beta chain stems from a study of shared clonotypes between healthy human individuals. The study, taken as a whole, reports: The diversity represented, both genetic and in exposure history, was limited by few donors. Naive subsets generally exceeded memory subsets in estimated richness.

Naive CD8 cells, CD45RO-negative and positively selected for CCR7, excluded terminally differentiated effector memory CD45RA+ cells. Everyone who donated was a Caucasian adult who lived in Nashville, Tennessee. TCRdb's table, derived via immunoSEQ multiplex PCR, lists solely in-frame clones and lacks some. The table lists about 580,000 clones, roughly 98% of them singletons, with approximately 0.3% in the top ten. Trimming removed 4 bases from V and 3 bases from J; junction bases left unmatched: 10. The CDR3 spans 16 residues. Per germline, CDR1 KGHSH and CDR2 LQKENI. On this clone: Antigen: not known.

Sequenced material: naive CD8+ T cells sorted from blood. V usage is TRBV18 and J usage is TRBJ2-3, with 7 nucleotides matching TRBD2. The sequence came from a man aged 30-40 years in good health. The DNA for the CDR3 is TGTGCCAGCTCACAAGGCGGGAGCGGAAGGACAGATACGCAGTATTTT. Residues: CASSQGGSGRTDTQYF. Drawing the rest from reference TRBV18 and TRBJ2-3, the complete variable domain is NAGVMQNPRHLVRRRGQEARLRCSPMKGHSHVYWYRQLPEEGLKFMVYLQKENIIDESGMPKERFSAEFPKEGPSILRIQQVVRGDSAAYFCASSQGGSGRTDTQYFGPGTRLTVL.